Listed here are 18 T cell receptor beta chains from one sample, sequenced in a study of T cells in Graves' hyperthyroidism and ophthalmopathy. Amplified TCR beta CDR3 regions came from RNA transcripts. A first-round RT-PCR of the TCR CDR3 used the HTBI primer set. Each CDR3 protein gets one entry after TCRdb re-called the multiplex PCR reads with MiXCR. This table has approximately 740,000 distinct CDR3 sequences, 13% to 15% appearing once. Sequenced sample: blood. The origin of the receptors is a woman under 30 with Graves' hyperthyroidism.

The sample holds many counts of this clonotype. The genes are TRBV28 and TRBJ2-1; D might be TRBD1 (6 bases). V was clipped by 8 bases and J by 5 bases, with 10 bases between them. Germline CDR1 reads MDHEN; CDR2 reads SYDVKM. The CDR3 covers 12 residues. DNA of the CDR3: TGTGCCAGCGGCGACAGGCACAATGAGCAGTTCTTC. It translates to CASGDRHNEQFF.

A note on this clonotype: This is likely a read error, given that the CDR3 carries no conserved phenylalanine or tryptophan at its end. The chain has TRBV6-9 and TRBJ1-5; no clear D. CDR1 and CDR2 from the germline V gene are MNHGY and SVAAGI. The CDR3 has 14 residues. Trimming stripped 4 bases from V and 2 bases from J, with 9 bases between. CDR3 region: CASSSRVGNQPQHL. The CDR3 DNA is TGTGCCAGCAGTTCTAGGGTTGGCAATCAGCCCCAGCATCTT.

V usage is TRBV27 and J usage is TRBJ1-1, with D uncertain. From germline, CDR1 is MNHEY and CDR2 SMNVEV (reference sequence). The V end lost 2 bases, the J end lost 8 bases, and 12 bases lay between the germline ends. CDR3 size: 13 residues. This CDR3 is CASSLRVQAEAFF. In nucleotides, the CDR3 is TGTGCCAGCAGTTTAAGGGTCCAGGCAGAAGCTTTCTTT.

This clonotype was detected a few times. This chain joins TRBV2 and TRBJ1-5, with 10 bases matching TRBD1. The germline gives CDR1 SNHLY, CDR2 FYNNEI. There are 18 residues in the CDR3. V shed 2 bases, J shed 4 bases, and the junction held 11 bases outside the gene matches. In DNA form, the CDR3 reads TGTGCCAGCAGTGAAAGGGATCGACAGGGGGCGGTTAATCAGCCCCAGCATTTT. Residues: CASSERDRQGAVNQPQHF.

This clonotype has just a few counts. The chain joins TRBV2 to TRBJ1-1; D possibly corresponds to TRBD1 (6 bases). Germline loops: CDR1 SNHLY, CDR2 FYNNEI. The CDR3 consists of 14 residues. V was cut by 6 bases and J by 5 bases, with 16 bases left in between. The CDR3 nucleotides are TGTGCCAGCAGCGAGGGAGGGGGTTGGACTGAAGCTTTCTTT. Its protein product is CASSEGGGWTEAFF.

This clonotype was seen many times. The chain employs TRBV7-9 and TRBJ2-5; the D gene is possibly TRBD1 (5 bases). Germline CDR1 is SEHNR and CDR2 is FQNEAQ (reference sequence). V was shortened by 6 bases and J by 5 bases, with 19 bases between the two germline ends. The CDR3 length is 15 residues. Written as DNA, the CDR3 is TGTGCCAGCAGGTCTCCCTCAGGGCCCCCTGAGACCCAGTACTTC. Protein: CASRSPSGPPETQYF.

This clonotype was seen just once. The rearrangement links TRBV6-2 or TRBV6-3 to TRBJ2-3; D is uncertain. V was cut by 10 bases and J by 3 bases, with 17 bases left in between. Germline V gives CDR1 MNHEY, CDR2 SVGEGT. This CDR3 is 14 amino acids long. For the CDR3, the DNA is TGTGCCACCCGAGCCAGCTCCGCGACAGATACGCAGTATTTT. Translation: CATRASSATDTQYF.

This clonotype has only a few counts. CDR3 DNA sequence: TGTGCCAGCAGTCCCTCGACAGTAAGCTACACCTTC. Its protein is CASSPSTVSYTF. The chain links TRBV12-3 or TRBV12-4 to TRBJ1-2; possible D gene TRBD1, 5 bases. This CDR3 has 12 amino acids. V was pared by 5 bases and J by 9 bases, with 13 bases between.

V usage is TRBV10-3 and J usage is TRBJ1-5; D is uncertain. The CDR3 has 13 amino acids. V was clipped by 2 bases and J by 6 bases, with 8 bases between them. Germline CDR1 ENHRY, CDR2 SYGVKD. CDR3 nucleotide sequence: TGTGCCATCAGTGAGGTGAGGGCTCAGCCCCAGCATTTT. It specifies CAISEVRAQPQHF.

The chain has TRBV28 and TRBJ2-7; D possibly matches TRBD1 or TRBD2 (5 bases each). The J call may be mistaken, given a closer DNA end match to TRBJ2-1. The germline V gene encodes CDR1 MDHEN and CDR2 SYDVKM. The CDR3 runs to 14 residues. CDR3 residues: CASSLRGVSYEQFF. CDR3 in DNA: TGTGCCAGCAGTTTGAGAGGGGTCTCCTACGAGCAGTTCTTC.

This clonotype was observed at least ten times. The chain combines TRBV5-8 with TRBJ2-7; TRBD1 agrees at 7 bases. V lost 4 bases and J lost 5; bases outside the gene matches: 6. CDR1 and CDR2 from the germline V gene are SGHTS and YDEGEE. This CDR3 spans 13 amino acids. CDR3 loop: CASSPGQAHEQYF. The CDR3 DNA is TGTGCCAGCAGCCCTGGACAGGCTCACGAGCAGTACTTC.

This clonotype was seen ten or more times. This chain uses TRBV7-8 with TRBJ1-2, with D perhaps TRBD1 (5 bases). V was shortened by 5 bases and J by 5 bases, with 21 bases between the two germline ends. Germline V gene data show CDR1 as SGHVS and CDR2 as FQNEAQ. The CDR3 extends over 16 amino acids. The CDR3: CASSPTGHVGEYGYTF. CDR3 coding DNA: TGTGCCAGCAGCCCTACCGGACATGTGGGAGAGTATGGCTACACCTTC.

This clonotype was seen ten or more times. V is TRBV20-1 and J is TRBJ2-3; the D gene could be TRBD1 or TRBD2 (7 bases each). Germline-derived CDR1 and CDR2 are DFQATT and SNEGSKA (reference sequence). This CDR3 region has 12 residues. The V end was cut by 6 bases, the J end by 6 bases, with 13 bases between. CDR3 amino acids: CSAAGGADTQYF. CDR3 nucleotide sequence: TGCAGTGCAGCAGGGGGGGCCGATACGCAGTATTTT.

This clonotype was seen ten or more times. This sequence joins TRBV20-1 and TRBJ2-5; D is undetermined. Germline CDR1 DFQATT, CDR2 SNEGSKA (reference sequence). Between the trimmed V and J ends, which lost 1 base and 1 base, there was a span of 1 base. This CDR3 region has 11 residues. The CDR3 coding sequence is TGCAGTGCTAGAGTCCAAGAGACCCAGTACTTC. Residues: CSARVQETQYF.

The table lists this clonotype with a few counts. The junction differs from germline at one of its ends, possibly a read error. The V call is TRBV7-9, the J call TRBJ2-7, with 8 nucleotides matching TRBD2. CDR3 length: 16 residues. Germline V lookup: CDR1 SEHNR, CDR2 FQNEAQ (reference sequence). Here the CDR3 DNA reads TGTGTCAGCAGCTTAGGCGGGACTAGGGGCTCCTACGAGCAGTACTTC. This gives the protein CVSSLGGTRGSYEQYF.

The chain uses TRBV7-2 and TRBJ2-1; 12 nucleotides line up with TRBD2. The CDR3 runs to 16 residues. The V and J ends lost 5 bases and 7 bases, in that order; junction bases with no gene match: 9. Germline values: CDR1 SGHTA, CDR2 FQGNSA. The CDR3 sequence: CASSARLAGERNEQFF. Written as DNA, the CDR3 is TGTGCCAGCAGCGCGCGACTAGCGGGAGAGAGGAATGAGCAGTTCTTC.

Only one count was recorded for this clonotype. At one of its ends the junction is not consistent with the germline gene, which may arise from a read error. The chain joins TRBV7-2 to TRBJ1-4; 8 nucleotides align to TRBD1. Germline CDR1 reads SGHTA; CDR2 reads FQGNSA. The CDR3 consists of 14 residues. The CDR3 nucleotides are TGTGCCGGCAGCTCGGACAGGGCTAATGAAAAACTGTTTTTT. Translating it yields CAGSSDRANEKLFF.

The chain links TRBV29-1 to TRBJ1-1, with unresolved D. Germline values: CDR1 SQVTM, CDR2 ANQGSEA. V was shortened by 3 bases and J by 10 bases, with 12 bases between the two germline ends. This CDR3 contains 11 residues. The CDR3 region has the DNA TGCAGCGTTGAGCGCGATGAAGGAGCTTTCTTT. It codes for CSVERDEGAFF.